This is a list of T cell receptor beta chains from one sample in a study of T cell responses to AZD1222 COVID-19 vaccine. Sequenced by immunoSEQ multiplex PCR; TCRdb stores in-frame clones only, minus some. The sample has roughly 180,000 clones, just over 85% seen once; the top ten hold about 0.49%. The sample in question was peripheral blood, obtained on day 0 of AZD1222 vaccination. The receptors were sampled from an adult in good health. Each CDR3 is given with its conserved first and last residue. D genes are given only for firm matches. Clone size appears in some rows only: once, few, many, or a class for an expanded clone.

V	size	J	D	CDR3	DNA
TRBV18	.	TRBJ1-6	.	CASSTLSSPLHF	TGTGCCAGCTCAACCCTCAGTTCACCCCTCCACTTT
TRBV28	few	TRBJ1-5	.	CASNSGTHDNQPQHF	TGTGCCAGCAATTCCGGGACACACGACAATCAGCCCCAGCATTTT
TRBV19	.	TRBJ2-3	.	CASSMGRKTQYF	TGTGCCAGTAGTATGGGACGGAAGACGCAGTATTTT
TRBV7-9	few	TRBJ1-1	TRBD1	CASSLGQGAAEAFF	TGTGCCAGCAGCTTAGGACAGGGGGCGGCTGAAGCTTTCTTT
TRBV3-1/TRBV3-2	.	TRBJ2-2	.	CASSQDKGESGELFF	TGTGCCAGCAGCCAAGATAAGGGGGAGTCCGGGGAGCTGTTTTTT
TRBV6-4	.	TRBJ2-7	.	CASSEYQGSSYEQYF	TGTGCCAGCAGTGAGTACCAGGGGAGCTCCTACGAGCAGTACTTC
TRBV7-8	.	TRBJ1-2	.	CASSLVWGENGYTF	TGTGCCAGCAGCTTAGTCTGGGGGGAGAATGGCTACACCTTC
TRBV7-8	once	TRBJ1-2	TRBD1	CASSLVQGAGGYTF	TGTGCCAGCAGCTTAGTACAGGGGGCAGGTGGCTACACCTTC
TRBV5-1	.	TRBJ1-2	.	CASAGGGYGYTF	TGCGCCAGCGCTGGAGGGGGCTATGGCTACACCTTC
TRBV18	.	TRBJ1-3	.	CASSPGAYSGNTIYF	TGTGCCAGCTCACCAGGGGCTTACTCTGGAAACACCATATATTTT
TRBV7-3	.	TRBJ2-1	.	CASSFQVGDEQFF	TGTGCCAGCAGCTTCCAAGTGGGCGATGAGCAGTTCTTC
TRBV5-4	.	TRBJ1-1	.	CASSLDLNTEAFF	TGTGCCAGCAGCTTGGACCTGAACACTGAAGCTTTCTTT
TRBV11-2	once	TRBJ1-1	TRBD1	CATPPTGGGTEAFF	TGTGCCACCCCCCCCACAGGGGGCGGAACTGAAGCTTTCTTT
TRBV28	.	TRBJ2-1	.	CASSLYQGKQFF	TGTGCCAGCAGTTTATACCAGGGGAAGCAGTTCTTC
TRBV7-2	few	TRBJ2-1	.	CASSSVKGQQFF	TGTGCCAGCAGCTCAGTAAAGGGACAGCAGTTCTTC
TRBV19	once	TRBJ2-3	.	CASSKEGVGDTQYF	TGTGCCAGTAGTAAAGAGGGGGTCGGAGATACGCAGTATTTT
TRBV19	.	TRBJ2-5	TRBD1	CASSTESTGRETQYF	TGTGCCAGTAGTACCGAATCGACAGGGCGAGAGACCCAGTACTTC
TRBV19	.	TRBJ2-7	TRBD1	CASRTRDSYEQYF	TGTGCCAGTAGAACCCGGGACAGCTACGAGCAGTACTTC
TRBV2	.	TRBJ2-5	.	CASIRGSQETQYF	TGTGCCAGCATTCGGGGGAGCCAAGAGACCCAGTACTTC
TRBV7-3	once	TRBJ1-5	.	CASSLTNDQPQHF	TGTGCCAGCAGCTTAACCAACGATCAGCCCCAGCATTTT
TRBV27	.	TRBJ1-5	TRBD1	CASSTGGENRQPQHF	TGTGCCAGCAGCACAGGGGGCGAAAATAGACAGCCCCAGCATTTT
TRBV29-1	.	TRBJ2-7	.	CSVETLGRASGEQYF	TGCAGCGTTGAGACTTTGGGTCGGGCGTCTGGCGAGCAGTACTTC
TRBV7-2	.	TRBJ2-1	TRBD2	CASSLRTSGGAQFF	TGTGCCAGCAGCTTGCGCACTAGCGGGGGGGCCCAGTTCTTC
TRBV18	.	TRBJ1-1	.	CASSPSGQLALGAFF	TGTGCCAGCTCACCATCCGGACAGCTAGCTTTAGGGGCTTTCTTT
TRBV28	.	TRBJ2-3	.	CAGSESGATDTQYF	TGTGCCGGTAGTGAGTCGGGAGCAACAGATACGCAGTATTTT
TRBV2	.	TRBJ1-5	.	CAIRGGRNSPQHF	TGTGCCATCCGAGGCGGTCGGAATTCGCCCCAGCATTTT
TRBV19	.	TRBJ1-1	TRBD1	CASSTQDRALNTEAFF	TGTGCCAGTAGTACCCAGGACAGGGCGTTGAACACTGAAGCTTTCTTT
TRBV9	.	TRBJ1-2	.	CASSVGQEGYGYTF	TGTGCCAGCAGCGTAGGGCAGGAAGGCTATGGCTACACCTTC
TRBV12-3/TRBV12-4	few	TRBJ2-7	.	CASSFSDHEQYF	TGTGCCAGCAGTTTCTCAGATCACGAGCAGTACTTC
TRBV12-3/TRBV12-4	.	TRBJ1-2	.	CASSSGQTYGYTF	TGTGCCAGCAGTTCCGGACAGACATATGGCTACACCTTC
TRBV9	.	TRBJ1-6	.	CASSVDGGWNSPLHF	TGTGCCAGCAGCGTAGACGGGGGATGGAATTCACCCCTCCACTTT
TRBV30	.	TRBJ1-6	.	CAWSGWRTTRRNSPLHF	TGTGCCTGGAGTGGCTGGAGGACAACAAGGAGGAATTCACCCCTCCACTTT
TRBV19	.	TRBJ1-1	.	CASSATVNTEAFF	TGTGCCAGTAGTGCCACAGTGAACACTGAAGCTTTCTTT
TRBV21-1	.	TRBJ1-2	.	CASSKEAAPPGEVGYTF	TGTGCCAGCAGCAAAGAGGCCGCCCCGCCTGGAGAAGTTGGCTACACCTTC
TRBV3-1/TRBV3-2	.	TRBJ2-7	.	CASSQGNFDEQYF	TGTGCCAGCAGCCAGGGCAACTTCGACGAGCAGTACTTC
TRBV19	.	TRBJ2-4	.	CASSIAGIAKNIQYF	TGTGCCAGTAGTATAGCAGGAATAGCCAAAAACATTCAGTACTTC
TRBV30	.	TRBJ1-2	.	CAWIPPIMRDPYGYTF	TGTGCCTGGATACCCCCAATTATGAGGGACCCCTATGGCTACACCTTC
TRBV4-1	few	TRBJ2-5	.	CASRRGNQETQYF	TGCGCCAGCAGACGAGGGAACCAAGAGACCCAGTACTTC
TRBV6-5	.	TRBJ2-7	.	CASMRGAPYEQYF	TGTGCCAGCATGAGGGGGGCGCCCTACGAGCAGTACTTC
TRBV9	.	TRBJ1-6	.	CASSADRATNSPLHF	TGTGCCAGCAGCGCAGACCGGGCTACTAATTCACCCCTCCACTTT
TRBV30	.	TRBJ1-1	.	CAWSALSQMAFF	TGTGCCTGGAGTGCCCTCTCGCAAATGGCTTTCTTT
TRBV30	.	TRBJ1-5	.	CAWSVYDQPQHF	TGTGCCTGGAGTGTATATGATCAGCCCCAGCATTTT
TRBV6-5	.	TRBJ2-1	.	CASSYSVFYNEQFF	TGTGCCAGCAGTTACTCGGTGTTTTACAATGAGCAGTTCTTC
TRBV9	.	TRBJ2-1	TRBD2	CASSPGGLAGAYNEQFF	TGTGCCAGCAGCCCCGGGGGACTAGCGGGAGCCTACAATGAGCAGTTCTTC
TRBV6-2/TRBV6-3	few	TRBJ2-7	TRBD1	CASSYSIVNRDRGGEQYF	TGTGCCAGCAGTTACTCGATTGTTAACCGAGACAGGGGGGGCGAGCAGTACTTC
TRBV21-1	.	TRBJ1-4	.	CPGSGEKLFF	TGTCCTGGGTCGGGCGAAAAACTGTTTTTT
TRBV4-2	.	TRBJ1-1	.	CASSQVNRLNTEAFF	TGTGCCAGCAGCCAAGTAAACCGGTTGAACACTGAAGCTTTCTTT
TRBV28	.	TRBJ1-5	.	CASSLAGDYSNQPQHF	TGTGCCAGCAGTTTGGCAGGGGACTATAGCAATCAGCCCCAGCATTTT
TRBV7-2	.	TRBJ1-6	.	CASSLNRLRDPYNSPLHF	TGTGCCAGCAGCTTAAACCGTCTGAGAGACCCCTATAATTCACCCCTCCACTTT
TRBV28	.	TRBJ1-5	.	CASSFVGGGGQPQHF	TGTGCCAGCAGTTTTGTGGGGGGCGGAGGTCAGCCCCAGCATTTT
TRBV10-1	.	TRBJ2-7	.	CASSETGVEQYF	TGCGCCAGCAGTGAGACTGGGGTTGAGCAGTACTTC
TRBV7-9	.	TRBJ1-1	TRBD1	CASSGTGGRNTEAFF	TGTGCCAGCAGCGGTACAGGGGGTAGGAACACTGAAGCTTTCTTT
TRBV14	.	TRBJ2-2	TRBD2	CASSRGLAGGPTGELFF	TGTGCCAGCAGCCGCGGACTAGCGGGAGGGCCAACCGGGGAGCTGTTTTTT
TRBV5-1	.	TRBJ1-2	TRBD1	CASSLGDRDYGYTF	TGCGCCAGCAGCTTGGGGGACAGGGACTATGGCTACACCTTC
TRBV29-1	.	TRBJ1-5	.	CSVAGRPNQPQHF	TGCAGCGTTGCTGGCAGACCAAATCAGCCCCAGCATTTT
TRBV5-4	once	TRBJ2-5	.	CASSLRQDETQYF	TGTGCCAGCAGCTTGAGGCAGGACGAGACCCAGTACTTC
TRBV18	.	TRBJ2-7	.	CASSPWRDRSYEQYF	TGTGCCAGCTCACCATGGAGGGACAGATCCTACGAGCAGTACTTC
TRBV7-9	once	TRBJ1-6	.	CASSGGNSPLHF	TGTGCCAGCAGCGGGGGGAATTCACCCCTCCACTTT
TRBV6-1	.	TRBJ1-1	TRBD1	CASSDGSGGKMNTEAFF	TGTGCCAGCAGTGATGGGTCAGGGGGAAAGATGAACACTGAAGCTTTCTTT
TRBV11-2	few	TRBJ1-5	TRBD1	CASSLDRALNQPQHF	TGTGCCAGCAGCTTGGACAGGGCCCTCAATCAGCCCCAGCATTTT